This T cell receptor (beta chain) stems from a study of blood T cell repertoires in COVID-19. Study context: From the United States, Italy and Spain came samples of acute and convalescent COVID-19. Sample material is recorded as cDNA or gDNA derived from T cells, B-cell-depleted T cells, or PBMCs.

As handled by the study authors: Reference gene primer amplification in the assay estimated nucleated cell counts. TCRdb keeps only in-frame clones here, not all; method: immunoSEQ multiplex PCR. V and J calls and clone size are copied from that table; D and trimming were computed from the DNA. The table shows 40,000 to 50,000 clones, with around 90% occurring only once. The CDR3 consists of 14 residues. With V trimmed by 4 bases and J by 2 bases, 5 bases remained unmatched. Germline V gives CDR1 SGHRS, CDR2 YFSETQ. What was sequenced was peripheral blood. This clonotype was sampled from a man aged 50 to 60 with active COVID-19. This chain links TRBV5-1 with TRBJ2-7, with 8 bases identical to TRBD1. The CDR3 here is CASSPRTGTYEQYF. The CDR3 bases are TGCGCCAGCAGCCCGAGGACAGGGACCTACGAGCAGTACTTC.